The 18 T cell receptor beta chains reported below all come from one sample, sequenced in a study of cytomegalovirus exposure and HLA in healthy donors (dated by TCRdb to about 2017). The library came from the immunoSEQ multiplex PCR assay. For the multiplex PCR, a mixture combining 60 forward primers for TCR Vbeta segments and 13 reverse primers for TCR Jbeta segments was used. TCRdb took over this immuneACCESS table, retaining in-frame rearrangements with V and J assigned. Such tables are incomplete; in checked studies, under half of the missing clones stem from an unresolved V gene, and the remainder is unexplained. This sample gives roughly 180,000 clones in total; around 79% of them show up just once. More than 1.5% of the sample is taken by the ten largest. The sample comprised PBMCs. These receptor sequences come from a girl aged 5 to 17 in good health and CMV-seropositive.

This rearrangement joins TRBV10-3 to TRBJ2-3; D not certain. Trimming left V 0 bases short and J 2 bases short, with 15 bases between. This CDR3 has 17 residues. The V gene's germline CDR1 is ENHRY and CDR2 SYGVKD. CDR3 amino acids: CAISESMGSTPTDTQYF. The CDR3 region has the DNA TGTGCCATCAGTGAGTCGATGGGCAGTACTCCCACAGATACGCAGTATTTT.

The chain has TRBV2 and TRBJ2-1; D is uncertain. The CDR3 is 13 amino acids. From germline, CDR1 is SNHLY and CDR2 FYNNEI. V was shortened by 10 bases and J by 0 bases, with 10 bases between the two germline ends. CDR3 nucleotide sequence: TGTGCCACCCTAAGTGACTCCTACAATGAGCAGTTCTTC. Translation gives CATLSDSYNEQFF. The full variable domain, its missing parts supplied by reference TRBV2 and TRBJ2-1, is EPEVTQTPSHQVTQMGQEVILRCVPISNHLYFYWYRQILGQKVEFLVSFYNNEISEKSEIFDDQFSVERPDGSNFTLKIRSTKLEDSAMYFCATLSDSYNEQFFGPGTRLTVL.

The V and J genes are TRBV5-4 and TRBJ2-1; a possible D gene is TRBD2 (6 bases). Trimming took 4 bases from V and 0 from J, leaving 14 bases between them. Germline assignment: CDR1 SGHNT and CDR2 YYREEE (reference sequence). CDR3 length: 16 amino acids. CDR3 nucleotides: TGTGCCAGCAGCACCTGGGACTCCAGCTCCTACAATGAGCAGTTCTTC. Residues: CASSTWDSSSYNEQFF.

The genes are TRBV6-1 and TRBJ2-7; 9 nucleotides line up with TRBD1. Trimming removed 5 bases from V and 4 bases from J; junction bases left unmatched: 6. Per germline, CDR1 MNHNS and CDR2 SASEGT. There are 14 residues in the CDR3. The CDR3 DNA reads TGTGCCAGCAGTCCTGGGACAGGGTTGTACGAGCAGTACTTC. It encodes CASSPGTGLYEQYF.

The chain is built from TRBV29-1 and TRBJ2-1; 9 bases match TRBD1. Losses at the gene ends were 7 bases for V and 7 bases for J; bases not matched to a gene: 8. Germline CDR1 SQVTM, CDR2 ANQGSEA. This CDR3 spans 13 amino acids. CDR3 sequence reads: CSATGGSGNEQFF. The CDR3 nucleotides are TGCAGCGCTACAGGGGGCAGCGGGAATGAGCAGTTCTTC.

The rearrangement joins TRBV2 to TRBJ1-1; possible D gene TRBD1, 5 bases. Trimming removed 7 bases at V and 7 bases at J, with 13 bases between. In germline, CDR1 is SNHLY, CDR2 FYNNEI. This CDR3 has 12 amino acids. CDR3 coding DNA: TGTGCCAGCACCTCGGGACTAGGTGAAGCTTTCTTT. Its protein is CASTSGLGEAFF. The variable domain in full, completed from reference TRBV2 and TRBJ1-1, reads EPEVTQTPSHQVTQMGQEVILRCVPISNHLYFYWYRQILGQKVEFLVSFYNNEISEKSEIFDDQFSVERPDGSNFTLKIRSTKLEDSAMYFCASTSGLGEAFFGQGTRLTVV.

This chain connects TRBV7-9 to TRBJ2-5, with TRBD1 matching 7 bases. The J segment lost 1 base and the V segment lost 4 bases, leaving 0 bases of the junction unmatched. Germline-derived CDR1 and CDR2 are SEHNR and FQNEAQ (reference sequence). The CDR3 is 13 amino acids. The CDR3: CASSYRGQETQYF. In DNA, the CDR3 is TGTGCCAGCAGCTACAGGGGCCAAGAGACCCAGTACTTC.

The genes are TRBV14 and TRBJ2-7; no reliable D call. The germline V gene has CDR1 SGHDN and CDR2 FVKESK. The V gene lost 0 bases and the J gene lost 7 bases, with 13 bases spanning the gap. CDR3 length: 14 amino acids. CDR3 sequence reads: CASSQDIGSREQYF. The CDR3 bases are TGTGCCAGCAGCCAAGATATAGGTTCGAGGGAGCAGTACTTC.

The chain uses TRBV5-6 and TRBJ2-5; TRBD1 matches 8 bases. This CDR3 contains 13 residues. From germline, CDR1 is SGHDT and CDR2 YYEEEE. J was trimmed by 5 bases and V by 4 bases; bases with no gene match: 4. CDR3 loop: CASSIYRGETQYF. CDR3 nucleotides: TGTGCCAGCAGCATCTACAGGGGGGAGACCCAGTACTTC.

V is TRBV5-4 and J is TRBJ1-2, with TRBD1 as a possible D gene (5 bases). From germline, CDR1 is SGHNT and CDR2 YYREEE (reference sequence). Trimming pared 0 bases from V and 0 bases from J, leaving 15 bases between. CDR3 length: 17 amino acids. The CDR3 DNA follows: TGTGCCAGCAGCTTGGAGACTGGGGCACTAACTAACTATGGCTACACCTTC. Its translation: CASSLETGALTNYGYTF.

This clone was seen just once. The sample carries other DNA sequences with the same CDR3. The chain links TRBV10-3 to TRBJ1-1; a weak D match, TRBD1 (5 bases). V dropped 5 bases and J dropped 4 bases, with 8 bases sitting between them. The CDR3 contains 12 residues. CDR1 is ENHRY, CDR2 SYGVKD, per germline. The CDR3 nucleotides are TGTGCCATCAGTCCGGGGGGCACTGAAGCTTTCTTT. Translation gives CAISPGGTEAFF.

This chain joins TRBV30 and TRBJ2-7; D might be TRBD1 (5 bases). V was pared by 3 bases and J by 4 bases, with 16 bases between. CDR1 is GTSNPN and CDR2 is SVGIG in the germline V gene (reference sequence). This CDR3 contains 14 residues. CDR3 DNA: TGTGCCTGGAGAAGTAATGGGCAGGGATACGAGCAGTACTTC. Translated, it gives CAWRSNGQGYEQYF.

The rearrangement links TRBV30 to TRBJ1-1; no definite D call. Germline CDR1 is GTSNPN and CDR2 is SVGIG (reference sequence). The CDR3 covers 14 residues. The ends were cut back, 4 bases at V and 2 bases at J, with 14 bases in the middle. The CDR3: CAWTTGVFNTEAFF. CDR3 coding DNA: TGTGCCTGGACGACCGGGGTCTTTAACACTGAAGCTTTCTTT.

This rearrangement joins TRBV19 to TRBJ2-7, with 8 positions matching TRBD1. Trimming removed 2 bases from V and 3 bases from J; junction bases left unmatched: 6. The CDR3 is 15 residues long. Germline V lookup: CDR1 LNHDA, CDR2 SQIVND (reference sequence). The CDR3 reads CASSISRGQGYEQYF. The CDR3 coding sequence is TGTGCCAGTAGTATAAGTCGCGGACAGGGCTACGAGCAGTACTTC.

This clone was seen a handful of times. The chain couples TRBV4-3 to TRBJ1-1, with D perhaps TRBD1 (5 bases). The CDR3 is made up of 16 amino acids. V lost 1 base, J lost 1 base, and 13 bases lay in between. Germline CDR1 reads LGHNA; CDR2 reads YSLEER. The DNA of the CDR3 is TGCGCCAGCAGCCAAGGCCAGGGTAGGCCGAACACTGAAGCTTTCTTT. Translation: CASSQGQGRPNTEAFF.

This chain links TRBV20-1 with TRBJ1-2; TRBD1 matches 9 bases. V lost 8 bases and J lost 8; bases outside the gene matches: 6. The CDR3 runs 11 residues. The V gene's germline CDR1 is DFQATT and CDR2 SNEGSKA (reference sequence). The DNA for the CDR3 is TGCAGTTGGGAAACAGGGGGCGGCTACACCTTC. As protein: CSWETGGGYTF.

The J gene is TRBJ2-7, the V gene TRBV13, with D maybe TRBD1 (5 bases). V lost 7 bases and J 0 bases, leaving 19 bases between the germline ends. The CDR3 sequence is 16 residues long. Germline V gene lookup returns CDR1 PRHDT and CDR2 FYEKMQ (reference sequence). The CDR3 sequence is CASTRSQGAHSYEQYF. The DNA of the CDR3 is TGTGCCAGCACCCGCAGCCAGGGCGCGCACTCCTACGAGCAGTACTTC.

V is TRBV12-2 and J is TRBJ1-5; the table names TRBD1, a call not compared with the DNA. TRBV12-2 represents a pseudogene. This CDR3 contains 15 residues. CDR3 coding DNA: TGTGCAAGTCGCTCGACGACAGAGGACAATCAGCCCCAGCATTTT. It specifies CASRSTTEDNQPQHF.